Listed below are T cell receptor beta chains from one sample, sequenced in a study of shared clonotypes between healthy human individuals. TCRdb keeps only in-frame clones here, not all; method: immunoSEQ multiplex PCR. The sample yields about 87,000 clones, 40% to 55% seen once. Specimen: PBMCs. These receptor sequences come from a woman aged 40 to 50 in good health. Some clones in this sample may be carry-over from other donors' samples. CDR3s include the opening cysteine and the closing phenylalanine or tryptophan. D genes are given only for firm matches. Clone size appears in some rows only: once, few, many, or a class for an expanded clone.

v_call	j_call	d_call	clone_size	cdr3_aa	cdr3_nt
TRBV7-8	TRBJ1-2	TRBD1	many	CASSLAGQLYGYTF	TGTGCCAGCAGCTTAGCGGGACAGCTCTATGGCTACACCTTC
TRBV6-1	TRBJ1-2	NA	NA	CASSPRSVGYGYTF	TGTGCCAGCAGCCCCAGGAGTGTAGGGTATGGCTACACCTTC
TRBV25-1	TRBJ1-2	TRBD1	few	CASSGQGWYGYTF	TGTGCCAGCAGTGGACAGGGGTGGTATGGCTACACCTTC
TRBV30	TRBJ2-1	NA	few	CAWTIGTYNEQFF	TGTGCCTGGACCATTGGGACTTACAATGAGCAGTTCTTC
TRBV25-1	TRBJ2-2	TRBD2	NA	CASSEWGLAGTGELFF	TGTGCCAGCAGTGAGTGGGGACTAGCGGGCACCGGGGAGCTGTTTTTT
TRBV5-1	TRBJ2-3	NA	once	CASSLGPSTDTQYF	TGCGCCAGCAGCTTGGGACCCAGCACAGATACGCAGTATTTT
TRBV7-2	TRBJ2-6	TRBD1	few	CASSWDSNSGANVLTF	TGTGCCAGCAGCTGGGACAGTAACTCTGGGGCCAACGTCCTGACTTTC
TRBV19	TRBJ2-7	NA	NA	CASSITPGGEQYF	TGTGCCAGTAGTATAACGCCCGGGGGCGAGCAGTACTTC
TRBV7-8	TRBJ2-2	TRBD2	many	CASSLALAGDSRGELFF	TGTGCCAGCAGCCTGGCGCTAGCGGGAGACTCTCGCGGGGAGCTGTTTTTT
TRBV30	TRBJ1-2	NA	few	CAWSVSENYGYTF	TGTGCCTGGAGTGTGTCGGAGAACTATGGCTACACCTTC
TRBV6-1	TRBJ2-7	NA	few	CASTQVGMSEQYF	TGTGCCAGCACCCAAGTGGGAATGAGCGAGCAGTACTTC
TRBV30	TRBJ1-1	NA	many	CAWSQQGRTEAFF	TGTGCCTGGAGTCAGCAGGGTCGGACTGAAGCTTTCTTT
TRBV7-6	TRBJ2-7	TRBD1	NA	CASSSQGTGAHEQYF	TGTGCCAGCAGCTCGCAGGGGACAGGGGCCCACGAGCAGTACTTC
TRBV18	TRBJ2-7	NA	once	CASSPPDILYEQYF	TGTGCCAGCTCACCACCGGACATACTCTACGAGCAGTACTTC
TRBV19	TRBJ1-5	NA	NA	CASSIARLNQPQHF	TGTGCCAGTAGTATTGCCAGGCTAAATCAGCCCCAGCATTTT
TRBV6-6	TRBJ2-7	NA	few	CASSWGDYEQYF	TGTGCCAGCAGTTGGGGCGACTACGAGCAGTACTTC
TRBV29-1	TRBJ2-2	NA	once	CSVDTGRNTGELFF	TGCAGCGTTGATACCGGACGGAACACCGGGGAGCTGTTTTTT
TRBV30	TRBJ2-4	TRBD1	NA	CASDRGTSENIQYF	TGTGCCTCCGACAGGGGGACGTCGGAAAACATTCAGTACTTC
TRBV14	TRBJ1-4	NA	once	CASSPRVQGSEKLFF	TGTGCCAGCAGCCCCCGGGTGCAGGGGTCAGAAAAACTGTTTTTT
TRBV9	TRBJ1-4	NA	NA	CASSPSAGRGEEKLFF	TGTGCCAGCAGCCCATCAGCAGGCCGGGGAGAAGAAAAACTGTTTTTT
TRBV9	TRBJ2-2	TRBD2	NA	CASSVRSSAGGNTGELFF	TGTGCCAGCAGCGTTAGGTCGAGCGCGGGAGGGAACACCGGGGAGCTGTTTTTT
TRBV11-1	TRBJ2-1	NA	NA	CASSLGPPSLHNEQFF	TGTGCCAGCAGCTTAGGGCCGCCTAGTCTCCACAATGAGCAGTTCTTC
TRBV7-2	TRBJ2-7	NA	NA	CASSPSGVSYEQYF	TGTGCCAGCAGCCCCTCCGGAGTTTCCTACGAGCAGTACTTC
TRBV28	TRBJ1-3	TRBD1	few	CASSGQVTGNTIYF	TGTGCCAGCAGTGGACAGGTTACTGGAAACACCATATATTTT
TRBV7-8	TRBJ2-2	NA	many	CASSTRTALNTGELFF	TGTGCCAGCAGCACACGGACGGCGCTGAACACCGGGGAGCTGTTTTTT
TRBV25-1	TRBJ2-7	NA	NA	CASSGQGLNEQYF	TGTGCCAGCAGTGGCCAAGGGCTAAACGAGCAGTACTTC
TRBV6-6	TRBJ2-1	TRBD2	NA	CASSYHTSGHNEQFF	TGTGCCAGCAGTTACCACACTAGCGGGCACAATGAGCAGTTCTTC
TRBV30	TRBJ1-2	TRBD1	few	CAWSDGGQGWSYGYTF	TGTGCCTGGAGTGACGGGGGACAGGGGTGGTCCTATGGCTACACCTTC
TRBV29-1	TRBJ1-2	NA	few	CSVEGDNYGYTF	TGCAGCGTTGAAGGGGATAACTATGGCTACACCTTC
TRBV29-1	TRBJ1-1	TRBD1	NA	CSGRTGNTEAFF	TGCAGCGGCCGGACAGGGAACACTGAAGCTTTCTTT
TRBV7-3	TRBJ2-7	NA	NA	CASSATGVGLYEQYF	TGTGCCAGCAGCGCAACGGGAGTCGGTCTCTACGAGCAGTACTTC
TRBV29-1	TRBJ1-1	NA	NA	CSVEGGAEAFF	TGCAGCGTTGAGGGGGGCGCTGAAGCTTTCTTT
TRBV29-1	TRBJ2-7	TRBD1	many	CSVETGGTYEQYF	TGCAGCGTTGAAACAGGGGGGACCTACGAGCAGTACTTC
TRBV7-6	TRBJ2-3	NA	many	CASTGTPHTDTQYF	TGTGCCAGCACCGGGACGCCACACACAGATACGCAGTATTTT
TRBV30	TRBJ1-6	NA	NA	CAWSGRAFYNSSLHF	TGTGCCTGGAGTGGTAGGGCCTTCTATAATTCATCCCTCCACTTC
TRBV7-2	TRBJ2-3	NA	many	CASSFGSTDTQYF	TGTGCCAGCAGCTTTGGCTCAACAGATACGCAGTATTTT
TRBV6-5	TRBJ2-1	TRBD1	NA	CASRRTGVDYNEQFF	TGTGCCAGCAGAAGGACAGGGGTTGACTACAATGAGCAGTTCTTC
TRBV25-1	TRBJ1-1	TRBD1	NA	CASSESRTGDTEAFF	TGTGCCAGCAGTGAATCACGGACAGGGGATACTGAAGCTTTCTTT
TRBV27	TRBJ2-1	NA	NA	CASSLLSNEQFF	TGTGCCAGCAGTTTATTGTCAAATGAGCAGTTCTTC
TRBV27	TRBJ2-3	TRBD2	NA	CATHFRGGGTDTQYF	TGTGCCACCCACTTTCGGGGGGGAGGCACAGATACGCAGTATTTT
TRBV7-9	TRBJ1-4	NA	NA	CASSFGSGLNEKLFF	TGTGCCAGCAGCTTTGGGTCCGGGCTTAATGAAAAACTGTTTTTT
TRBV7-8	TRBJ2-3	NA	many	CASSSLGSPEDTQYF	TGTGCCAGCAGCTCACTAGGCTCCCCGGAGGATACGCAGTATTTT
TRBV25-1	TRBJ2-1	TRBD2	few	CASSDPLAGAYNEQFF	TGTGCCAGCAGTGATCCACTAGCGGGGGCTTACAATGAGCAGTTCTTC
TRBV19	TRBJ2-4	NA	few	CASSIVGSDIQYF	TGTGCCAGTAGTATAGTAGGGTCGGACATTCAGTACTTC
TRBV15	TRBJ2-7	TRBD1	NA	CATSRDQGVPSYEQYF	TGTGCCACCAGCAGAGATCAGGGGGTCCCGAGCTACGAGCAGTACTTC
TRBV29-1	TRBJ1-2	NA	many	CSVGGALGYTF	TGCAGCGTTGGGGGGGCGCTTGGCTACACCTTC
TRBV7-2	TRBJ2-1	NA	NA	CASSFPGRNEQFF	TGTGCCAGCAGCTTCCCAGGGAGGAATGAGCAGTTCTTC
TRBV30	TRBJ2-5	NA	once	CAWSVNLAETQYF	TGTGCCTGGAGTGTAAACCTGGCAGAGACCCAGTACTTC
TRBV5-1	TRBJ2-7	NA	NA	CASSLSPSYEQYF	TGCGCCAGCAGCTTGTCTCCCTCCTACGAGCAGTACTTC
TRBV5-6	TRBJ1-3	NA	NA	CASSFFSSGNTIYF	TGTGCCAGCAGCTTCTTCAGCTCTGGAAACACCATATATTTT
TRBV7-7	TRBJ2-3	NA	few	CASSPGGGYTDTQYF	TGTGCCAGCAGCCCCGGCGGCGGGTACACAGATACGCAGTATTTT
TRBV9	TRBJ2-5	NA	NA	CASSVDPKGYQETQYF	TGTGCCAGCAGCGTAGACCCCAAGGGGTACCAAGAGACCCAGTACTTC
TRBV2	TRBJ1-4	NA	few	CASTARVGEKLFF	TGTGCCAGCACTGCTAGGGTGGGAGAAAAACTGTTTTTT
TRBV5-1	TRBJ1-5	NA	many	CASSTGRGPQHF	TGCGCCAGCAGCACTGGACGGGGGCCCCAGCATTTT
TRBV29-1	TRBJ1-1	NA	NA	CSVEQSMNTEAFF	TGCAGCGTTGAACAGTCCATGAACACTGAAGCTTTCTTT